This is a list of T cell receptor beta chains from one sample in a study of naive and memory T cell subsets. TCRdb re-derived calls from the UMI-ligation and nested PCR reads in MiXCR, one entry per CDR3 protein. Among around 37,000 distinct CDR3 sequences, approximately 10% were seen once, and the ten largest hold roughly 3.6%. The sequenced sample was skin, obtained from a tuberculin skin test site. The receptors originated from an adult in good health. Both conserved end residues are part of each CDR3. Part of the rows lack a size; the others show once, few, many or a class for expanded clones.

TRBJ2-5	medium-sized	TRBV29-1	CSVESGAGETQYF
TRBJ2-3	few	TRBV20-1	CSARDLRTGSYF
TRBJ2-6	medium-sized	TRBV20-1	CSAVDRAAGANVLTF
TRBJ1-2	few	TRBV13	CASSEDTRDRANYGYTF
TRBJ1-1	few	TRBV6-2/TRBV6-3	CASTPRQENTEAFF
TRBJ2-5	NA	TRBV3-1	CASSQVETQYF
TRBJ1-1	NA	TRBV6-6	CASSYGQGTEAFF
TRBJ1-2	many	TRBV5-1	CASSGQTNYGYTF
TRBJ1-1	many	TRBV12-3/TRBV12-4	CASSLAGTDTEAFF
TRBJ1-1	many	TRBV29-1	CSAWGRETTEAFF
TRBJ1-2	NA	TRBV6-5	CASSYGTGQTNYGYTF
TRBJ2-1	many	TRBV6-2/TRBV6-3	CASSYSRAYFEQFF
TRBJ2-2	many	TRBV20-1	CSARPLGPRFNTGELFF
TRBJ1-6	NA	TRBV7-9	CASSLQTMRSPLHF
TRBJ2-1	many	TRBV5-5	CAAPQTEIYNEQFF
TRBJ2-2	few	TRBV7-9	CASSLGSWGAGELFF
TRBJ1-4	few	TRBV14	CASARGINEKLFF
TRBJ2-5	NA	TRBV11-2	CASSRTGRRETQYF
TRBJ2-7	few	TRBV28	CASRTLAGSGQYF
TRBJ2-3	many	TRBV11-2	CASSLDYGGGTDTQYF
TRBJ2-5	many	TRBV5-6	CASSSLGPQETQYF
TRBJ2-1	NA	TRBV19	CASSMYSYNEQFF
TRBJ2-7	few	TRBV6-1	CASSEALRDWGYEQYF
TRBJ2-2	few	TRBV7-3	CASSPRITNTGELFF
TRBJ1-4	NA	TRBV18	CASSPRWDATNEKLFF
TRBJ2-2	NA	TRBV20-1	CSAIRTGVNTGELFF
TRBJ1-1	many	TRBV2	CASIPQTPNTEAFF
TRBJ1-4	NA	TRBV12-3/TRBV12-4	CASSLALSNEKLFF
TRBJ2-5	once	TRBV5-1	CASSLLSPRETQYF
TRBJ2-1	many	TRBV29-1	CSVEGNLRGNYNEQFF
TRBJ1-2	NA	TRBV19	CASTHTGDANYGYTF
TRBJ2-1	many	TRBV27	CASRDLTSGYNEQFF
TRBJ1-1	NA	TRBV27	CASSLESQGAFF
TRBJ1-2	many	TRBV29-1	CSVEVDRANYGYTF
TRBJ2-2	few	TRBV20-1	CSARDAGTRGAGELFF
TRBJ2-1	many	TRBV30	CAWSPRGSRYNEQFF
TRBJ2-4	NA	TRBV20-1	CSALFGTAKNIQYF
TRBJ1-6	NA	TRBV25-1	CASSIALGDNSPLHF
TRBJ2-1	many	TRBV20-1	CSANVAGVHNEQFF
TRBJ2-2	many	TRBV4-1	CASSQDLHTGELFF
TRBJ2-5	few	TRBV29-1	CSVEASQETQYF
TRBJ1-2	NA	TRBV27	CASSLAIDYGYTF
TRBJ2-6	NA	TRBV5-1	CASSGDRRSGANVLTF
TRBJ2-7	NA	TRBV7-9	CASSPRGGANEQYF
TRBJ1-2	NA	TRBV6-5	CASSYSSSAGDTF
TRBJ2-5	few	TRBV6-2/TRBV6-3	CASSYSGLEGQTQYF
TRBJ1-5	NA	TRBV12-3/TRBV12-4	CASSLDSSNQPQHF
TRBJ2-3	medium-sized	TRBV15	CATSRDVATDTQYF
TRBJ2-2	few	TRBV9	CASSAPGVTSGRRGELFF
TRBJ2-5	many	TRBV11-2	CASSRTVQETQYF
TRBJ2-7	NA	TRBV2	CASREGTQGSYEQYF
TRBJ2-5	NA	TRBV6-1	CASRGAQETQYF
TRBJ2-7	many	TRBV6-6	CASSYETSGRYEQYF
TRBJ2-7	NA	TRBV28	CAATRGRGSSYEQYF
TRBJ1-4	NA	TRBV2	CASRTGFSGREKLFF
TRBJ2-3	NA	TRBV6-5	CASSGRGCTDTQYF
TRBJ2-3	few	TRBV5-1	CASSYQRSADTQYF
TRBJ2-3	few	TRBV7-8	CASSHWGDTQYF
TRBJ2-7	medium-sized	TRBV29-1	CSVEDPGSYEQYF